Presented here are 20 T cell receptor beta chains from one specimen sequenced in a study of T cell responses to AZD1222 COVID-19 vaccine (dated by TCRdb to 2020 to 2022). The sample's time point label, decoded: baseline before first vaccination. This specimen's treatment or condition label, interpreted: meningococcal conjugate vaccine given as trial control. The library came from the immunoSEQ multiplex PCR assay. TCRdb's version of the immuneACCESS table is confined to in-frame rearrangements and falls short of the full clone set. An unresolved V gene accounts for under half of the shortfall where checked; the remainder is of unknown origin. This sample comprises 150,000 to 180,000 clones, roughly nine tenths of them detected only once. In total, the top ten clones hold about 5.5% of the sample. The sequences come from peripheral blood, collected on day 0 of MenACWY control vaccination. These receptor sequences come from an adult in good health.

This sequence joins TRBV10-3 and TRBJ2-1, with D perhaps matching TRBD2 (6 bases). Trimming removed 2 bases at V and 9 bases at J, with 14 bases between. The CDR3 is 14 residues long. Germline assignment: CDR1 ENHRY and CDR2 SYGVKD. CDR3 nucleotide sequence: TGTGCCATCAGTGAGGTGGGAGCGGGTCCTGAGCAGTTCTTC. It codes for CAISEVGAGPEQFF.

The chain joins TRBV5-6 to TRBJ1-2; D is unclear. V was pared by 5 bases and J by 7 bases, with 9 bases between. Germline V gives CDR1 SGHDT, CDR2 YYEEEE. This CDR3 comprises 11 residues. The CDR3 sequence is CASRRGVGYTF. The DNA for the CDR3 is TGTGCCAGCAGGCGCGGCGTTGGCTACACCTTC.

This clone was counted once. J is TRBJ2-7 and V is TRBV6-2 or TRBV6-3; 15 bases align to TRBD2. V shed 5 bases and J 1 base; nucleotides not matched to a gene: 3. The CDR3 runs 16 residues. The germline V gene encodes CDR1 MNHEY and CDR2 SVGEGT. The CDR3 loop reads CASSDGLAGGSYEQYF. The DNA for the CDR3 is TGTGCCAGCAGTGACGGACTAGCGGGAGGGTCCTACGAGCAGTACTTC.

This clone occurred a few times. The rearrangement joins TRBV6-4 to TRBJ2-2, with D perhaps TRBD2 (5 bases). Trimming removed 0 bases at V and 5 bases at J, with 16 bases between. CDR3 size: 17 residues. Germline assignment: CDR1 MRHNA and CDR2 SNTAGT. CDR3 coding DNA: TGTGCCAGCAGTGACTCGAACTTGGCGGGTGTTACCGGGGAGCTGTTTTTT. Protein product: CASSDSNLAGVTGELFF.

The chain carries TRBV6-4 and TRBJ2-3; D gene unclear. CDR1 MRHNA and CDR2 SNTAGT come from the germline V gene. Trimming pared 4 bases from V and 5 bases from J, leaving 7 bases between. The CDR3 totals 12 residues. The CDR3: CASSAEGDTQYF. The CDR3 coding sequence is TGTGCCAGCAGTGCGGAAGGAGATACGCAGTATTTT.

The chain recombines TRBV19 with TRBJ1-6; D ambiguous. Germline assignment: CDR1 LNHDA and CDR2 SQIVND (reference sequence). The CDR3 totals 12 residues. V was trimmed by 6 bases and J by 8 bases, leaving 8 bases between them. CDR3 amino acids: CASSPLDSPLHF. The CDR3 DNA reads TGTGCCAGTAGCCCGTTGGATTCACCCCTCCACTTT.

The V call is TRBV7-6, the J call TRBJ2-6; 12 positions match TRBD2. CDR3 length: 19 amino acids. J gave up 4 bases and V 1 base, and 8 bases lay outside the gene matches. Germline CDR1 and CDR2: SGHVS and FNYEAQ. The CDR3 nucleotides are TGTGCCAGCAGCTTAGTGGCTAGCGGGAGGGTCTCCGGGGCCAACGTCCTGACTTTC. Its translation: CASSLVASGRVSGANVLTF. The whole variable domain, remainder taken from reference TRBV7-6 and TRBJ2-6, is GAGVSQSPRYKVTKRGQDVALRCDPISGHVSLYWYRQALGQGPEFLTYFNYEAQQDKSGLPNDRFSAERPEGSISTLTIQRTEQRDSAMYRCASSLVASGRVSGANVLTFGAGSRLTVL.

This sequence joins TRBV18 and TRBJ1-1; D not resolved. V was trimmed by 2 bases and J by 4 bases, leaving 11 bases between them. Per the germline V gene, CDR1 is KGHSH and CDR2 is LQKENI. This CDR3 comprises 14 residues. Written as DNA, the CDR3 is TGTGCCAGCTCACCAGGGTTGGCGAGCACTGAAGCTTTCTTT. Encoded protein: CASSPGLASTEAFF.

CDR3 loop: CASSTLPSGETQYF. The DNA for the CDR3 is TGTGCCAGCTCAACCCTCCCTAGCGGGGAGACCCAGTACTTC. The chain uses TRBV18 and TRBJ2-5; 8 nucleotides line up with TRBD2. V was clipped by 5 bases and J by 5 bases; unmatched bases: 7. The length of the CDR3 is 14 residues. CDR1 is KGHSH and CDR2 is LQKENI in the germline V gene.

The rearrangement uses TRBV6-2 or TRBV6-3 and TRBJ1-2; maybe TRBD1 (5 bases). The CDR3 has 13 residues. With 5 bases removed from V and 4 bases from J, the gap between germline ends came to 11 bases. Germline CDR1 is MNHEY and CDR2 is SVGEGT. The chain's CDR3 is CASSPLGLYGYTF. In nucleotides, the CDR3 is TGTGCCAGCAGTCCGCTGGGGCTCTATGGCTACACCTTC.

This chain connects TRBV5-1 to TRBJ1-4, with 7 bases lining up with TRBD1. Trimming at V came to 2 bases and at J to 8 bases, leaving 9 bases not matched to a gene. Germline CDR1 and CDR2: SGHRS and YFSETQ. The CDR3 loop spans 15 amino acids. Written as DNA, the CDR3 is TGCGCCAGCAGCTTCGGACAGGCGTCAAGCGAAAAACTGTTTTTT. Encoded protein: CASSFGQASSEKLFF.

The CDR3 DNA reads as TGTGCCAGCGCGGGACCCAGGGGAACTGAAGCTTTCTTT. Translation: CASAGPRGTEAFF. This chain connects TRBV7-9 to TRBJ1-1, with a weak D call TRBD1 (6 bases). V was clipped by 8 bases and J by 5 bases, with 15 bases between them. Germline V gives CDR1 SEHNR, CDR2 FQNEAQ (reference sequence). The CDR3 is 13 amino acids.

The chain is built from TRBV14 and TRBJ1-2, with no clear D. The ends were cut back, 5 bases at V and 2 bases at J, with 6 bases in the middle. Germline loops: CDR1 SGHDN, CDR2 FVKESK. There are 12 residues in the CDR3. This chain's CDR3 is CASSMNNYGYTF. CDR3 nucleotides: TGTGCCAGCAGCATGAACAACTATGGCTACACCTTC.

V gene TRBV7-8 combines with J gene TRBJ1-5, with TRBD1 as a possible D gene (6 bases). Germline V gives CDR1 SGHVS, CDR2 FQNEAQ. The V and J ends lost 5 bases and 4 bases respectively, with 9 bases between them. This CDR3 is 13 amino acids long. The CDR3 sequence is CASSDRQNQPQHF. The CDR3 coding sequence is TGTGCCAGCAGCGACAGGCAGAATCAGCCCCAGCATTTT.

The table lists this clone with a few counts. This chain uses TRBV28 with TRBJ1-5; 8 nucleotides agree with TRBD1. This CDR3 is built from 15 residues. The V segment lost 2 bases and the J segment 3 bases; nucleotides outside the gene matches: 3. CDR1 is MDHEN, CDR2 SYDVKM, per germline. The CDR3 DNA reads TGTGCCAGCAGTTTAGGGACAGGTCTCAATCAGCCCCAGCATTTT. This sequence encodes CASSLGTGLNQPQHF.

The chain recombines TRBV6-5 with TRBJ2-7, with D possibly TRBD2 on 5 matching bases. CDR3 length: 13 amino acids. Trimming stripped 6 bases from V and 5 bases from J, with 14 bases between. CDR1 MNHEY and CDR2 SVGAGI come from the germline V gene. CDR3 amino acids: CASSAGVWDEQYV. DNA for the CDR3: TGTGCCAGCAGCGCCGGGGTTTGGGACGAGCAGTACGTC.

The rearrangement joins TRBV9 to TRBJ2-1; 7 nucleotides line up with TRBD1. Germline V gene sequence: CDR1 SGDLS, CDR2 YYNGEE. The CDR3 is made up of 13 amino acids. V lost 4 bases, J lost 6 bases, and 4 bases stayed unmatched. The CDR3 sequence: CASSPDRVNEQFF. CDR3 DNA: TGTGCCAGCAGCCCAGACAGGGTCAATGAGCAGTTCTTC.

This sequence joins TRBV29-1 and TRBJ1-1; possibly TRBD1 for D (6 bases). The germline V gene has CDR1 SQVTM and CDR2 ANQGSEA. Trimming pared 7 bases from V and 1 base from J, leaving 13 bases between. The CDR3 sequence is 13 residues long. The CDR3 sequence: CSAGAEGNTEAFF. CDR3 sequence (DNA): TGCAGCGCAGGGGCGGAAGGGAACACTGAAGCTTTCTTT.

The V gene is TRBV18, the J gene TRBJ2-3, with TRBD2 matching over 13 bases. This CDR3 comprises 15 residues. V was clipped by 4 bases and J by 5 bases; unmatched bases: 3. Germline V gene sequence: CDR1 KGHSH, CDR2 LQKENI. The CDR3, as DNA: TGTGCCAGCTCACTGGGACTAGCGGGACGAGATACGCAGTATTTT. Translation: CASSLGLAGRDTQYF.

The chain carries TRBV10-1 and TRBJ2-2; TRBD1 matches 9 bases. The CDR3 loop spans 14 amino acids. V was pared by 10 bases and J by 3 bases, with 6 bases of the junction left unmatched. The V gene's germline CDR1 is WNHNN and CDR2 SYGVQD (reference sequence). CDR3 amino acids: CATTGGLDTGELFF. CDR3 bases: TGCGCCACCACAGGGGGCCTTGACACCGGGGAGCTGTTTTTT.